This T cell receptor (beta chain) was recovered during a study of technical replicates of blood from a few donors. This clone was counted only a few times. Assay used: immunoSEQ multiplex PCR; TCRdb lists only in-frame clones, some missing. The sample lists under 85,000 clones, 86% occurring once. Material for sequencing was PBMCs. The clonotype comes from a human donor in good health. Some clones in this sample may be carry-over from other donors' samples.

The DNA of the CDR3 is TGTGCCAGTAGTTCCCGGACAGGGTGGAGTCAGCCCCAGCATTTT. This translates into CASSSRTGWSQPQHF. J is TRBJ1-5 and V is TRBV19; 8 positions match TRBD1. V trimming: 5 bases; J trimming: 6 bases; junction bases outside the gene matches: 9. This CDR3 is 15 amino acids long. Germline loops: CDR1 LNHDA, CDR2 SQIVND (reference sequence).